This entry lists 27 T cell receptor beta chains sequenced from one sample in a study of blood T cell repertoires in COVID-19. Using immunoSEQ multiplex PCR, the repertoire was profiled, and TCRdb retains in-frame clones only, with some absent. The table shows 300,000 or so clones, with 70% to 90% occurring only once. Sample: peripheral blood. Receptors were obtained from a man younger than 35 who had recovered from COVID-19.

This clone was detected only a few times. The chain uses TRBV5-1 and TRBJ2-7; 8 nucleotides match TRBD2. This CDR3 contains 17 residues. V was clipped by 4 bases and J by 4 bases; unmatched bases: 16. Germline V gene sequence: CDR1 SGHRS, CDR2 YFSETQ. CDR3 amino acids: CASSLGAGGGFFYEQYF. CDR3 coding DNA: TGCGCCAGCAGCCTAGGGGCGGGGGGCGGCTTCTTTTACGAGCAGTACTTC. The full variable domain, its missing parts supplied by reference TRBV5-1 and TRBJ2-7, is KAGVTQTPRYLIKTRGQQVTLSCSPISGHRSVSWYQQTPGQGLQFLFEYFSETQRNKGNFPGRFSGRQFSNSRSEMNVSTLELGDSALYLCASSLGAGGGFFYEQYFGPGTRLTVT.

V gene TRBV23-1 combines with J gene TRBJ2-5, with 9 bases identical to TRBD1. TRBV23-1 is flagged as an ORF with uncertain function. V shed 8 bases, J shed 5 bases, and the junction held 3 bases outside the gene matches. There are 12 residues in the CDR3. The CDR3 loop reads CASRDRDETQYF. DNA of the CDR3: TGCGCCAGCCGGGACAGGGATGAGACCCAGTACTTC.

The rearrangement links TRBV5-1 to TRBJ2-3, with 11 bases identical to TRBD1. Losses at the gene ends were 0 bases for V and 3 bases for J; bases not matched to a gene: 6. The CDR3 is 17 amino acids. In germline, CDR1 is SGHRS, CDR2 YFSETQ. The CDR3 nucleotides read TGCGCCAGCAGCTTGGTAGGACAGGGGGCAGGAACAGATACGCAGTATTTT. It is translated as CASSLVGQGAGTDTQYF.

J is TRBJ2-5 and V is TRBV9, with 8 bases lining up with TRBD2. The trim removed 0 bases at V and 0 bases at J, leaving 4 bases unmatched. The CDR3 extends over 16 amino acids. Germline values: CDR1 SGDLS, CDR2 YYNGEE. The CDR3, as DNA: TGTGCCAGCAGCGTAGCGGGGGGGGCCTACCAAGAGACCCAGTACTTC. It yields the protein CASSVAGGAYQETQYF.

The V call is TRBV5-1, the J call TRBJ2-7; a possible D gene is TRBD2 (5 bases). Per the germline V gene, CDR1 is SGHRS and CDR2 is YFSETQ. The CDR3 contains 15 residues. The V end was cut by 3 bases, the J end by 2 bases, with 15 bases between. The CDR3 sequence is CASSSEVGPPYEQYF. The CDR3 nucleotides are TGCGCCAGCAGCTCGGAGGTAGGGCCTCCCTACGAGCAGTACTTC.

This clone was counted a few times. The CDR3 DNA reads TGTGCCAGCAGCTCCCTAGCGGGGAGCTCCTACAATGAGCAGTTCTTC. Protein: CASSSLAGSSYNEQFF. The J gene is TRBJ2-1, the V gene TRBV7-8, with 9 bases identical to TRBD2. CDR1 SGHVS and CDR2 FQNEAQ come from the germline V gene. This CDR3 comprises 16 residues. J lost 0 bases, V lost 4 bases, and 4 bases had no gene match.

The chain recombines TRBV29-1 with TRBJ1-1, with 7 bases identical to TRBD1. This CDR3 contains 13 residues. Germline CDR1 SQVTM, CDR2 ANQGSEA. The V segment lost 3 bases and the J segment 10 bases; nucleotides outside the gene matches: 11. The CDR3 nucleotides read TGCAGCGTTGAGCTTGGGCAGGGGGAAAGAGCTTTCTTT. Its translation is CSVELGQGERAFF.

J is TRBJ2-7 and V is TRBV7-2; 8 bases map to TRBD2. This CDR3 region has 14 residues. V lost 0 bases to trimming and J lost 5 bases; unmatched junction nucleotides: 3. The germline V gene encodes CDR1 SGHTA and CDR2 FQGNSA. DNA for the CDR3: TGTGCCAGCAGCTTAGCCGGGACTAGTAACGAGCAGTACTTC. Amino acids: CASSLAGTSNEQYF.

This clone was found a few times. The gene calls are TRBV2 and TRBJ1-6; no definite D call. V was pared by 3 bases and J by 5 bases, with 11 bases between. The CDR3 extends over 15 amino acids. CDR1 is SNHLY, CDR2 FYNNEI, per germline. The CDR3 coding sequence is TGTGCCAGCAGTGATCGGGGAGATCATAATTCACCCCTCCACTTT. It specifies CASSDRGDHNSPLHF.

The chain joins TRBV19 to TRBJ1-1, with a possible D match to TRBD1 (5 bases). CDR1 LNHDA and CDR2 SQIVND come from the germline V gene (reference sequence). V shed 1 base and J shed 3 bases, with 18 bases lying between them. The CDR3 extends over 17 amino acids. Written as DNA, the CDR3 is TGTGCCAGTAGTATAGGGGAAGACAGCGAAGAGGACACTGAAGCTTTCTTT. Its translation: CASSIGEDSEEDTEAFF.

V gene TRBV3-1 (or the pseudogene TRBV3-2) combines with J gene TRBJ1-2, with D hard to call. The length of the CDR3 is 14 residues. CDR1 and CDR2 from the germline V gene are LGHDT and YNNKEL (reference sequence). Trimming took 0 bases from V and 4 from J, leaving 9 bases between them. The CDR3 DNA reads TGTGCCAGCAGCCAAGATGACATCGGCTATGGCTACACCTTC. Translation gives CASSQDDIGYGYTF.

This clone was observed once. In DNA form, the CDR3 reads TGCGCCAGCAGTGCAGGGGCGCCGGCTAATGAAAAACTGTTTTTT. This gives the protein CASSAGAPANEKLFF. The J gene is TRBJ1-4, the V gene TRBV5-1, with D possibly TRBD1 on 6 matching bases. There are 15 residues in the CDR3. The ends were cut back, 5 bases at V and 3 bases at J, with 14 bases in the middle. Looked up from germline, CDR1 is SGHRS and CDR2 is YFSETQ.

The chain carries TRBV24-1 and TRBJ1-2; weak D call: TRBD1 (6 bases). V gave up 3 bases and J gave up 0 bases, with 10 bases separating them. The CDR3 is 15 residues long. CDR1 and CDR2 (germline): KGHDR, SFDVKD. The chain's CDR3 is CATSDTGIANYGYTF. The CDR3 coding sequence is TGTGCCACCAGTGATACAGGGATAGCTAACTATGGCTACACCTTC.

The rearrangement joins TRBV3-1 (or the pseudogene TRBV3-2) to TRBJ2-1, with no clear D. Between the trimmed V and J ends, which lost 0 bases and 12 bases, there was a span of 12 bases. Germline CDR1 LGHDT, CDR2 YNNKEL (reference sequence). The CDR3 sequence is 13 residues long. CDR3 in DNA: TGTGCCAGCAGCCAAGATAACGGCCAGCGGCAGTTCTTC. It yields the protein CASSQDNGQRQFF.

The V call is TRBV7-9, the J call TRBJ2-7; D not resolved. CDR3 length: 12 residues. Germline lookup yields CDR1 SEHNR and CDR2 FQNEAQ (reference sequence). Trimming stripped 1 base from V and 6 bases from J, with 7 bases between. CDR3 sequence (DNA): TGTGCCAGCAGCTTAGTTGCGAGCGAGCAGTACTTC. Its protein product is CASSLVASEQYF.

The J gene is TRBJ1-2, the V gene TRBV11-2; D is undetermined. This CDR3 region has 14 residues. Between the trimmed V and J ends, which lost 5 bases and 7 bases, there was a span of 17 bases. The V gene's germline CDR1 is SGHAT and CDR2 FQNNGV. CDR3 loop: CASSRDRKGGGYTF. CDR3 in DNA: TGTGCCAGCAGCCGCGACCGAAAGGGAGGTGGCTACACCTTC. Full variable domain (rest looked up from reference TRBV11-2 and TRBJ1-2): EAGVAQSPRYKIIEKRQSVAFWCNPISGHATLYWYQQILGQGPKLLIQFQNNGVVDDSQLPKDRFSAERLKGVDSTLKIQPAKLEDSAVYLCASSRDRKGGGYTFGSGTRLTVV.

V usage is TRBV7-9 and J usage is TRBJ1-4; TRBD1 might be the D (5 bases). Germline lookup yields CDR1 SEHNR and CDR2 FQNEAQ (reference sequence). V lost 5 bases and J 0 bases, leaving 10 bases between the germline ends. This CDR3 is 15 amino acids long. The CDR3 is CASSPRGATNEKLFF. The CDR3 nucleotides read TGTGCCAGCAGCCCCCGGGGGGCAACTAATGAAAAACTGTTTTTT.

The chain couples TRBV11-2 to TRBJ2-1, with 9 bases matching TRBD2. This CDR3 contains 16 residues. Germline V gene lookup returns CDR1 SGHAT and CDR2 FQNNGV. Germline trimming cut 5 bases from V and 9 bases from J; bases unmatched to any gene: 14. The DNA for the CDR3 is TGTGCCAGCAGCCCTGGGTTCGCGGGAGGGTCTGGTGAGCAGTTCTTC. Its protein is CASSPGFAGGSGEQFF.

J is TRBJ2-3 and V is TRBV7-9; 10 bases map to TRBD2. From germline, CDR1 is SEHNR and CDR2 FQNEAQ (reference sequence). CDR3 size: 16 residues. J was trimmed by 0 bases and V by 3 bases; bases with no gene match: 3. CDR3 in DNA: TGTGCCAGCAGCTTCCCGGGACTAGCGAGCACAGATACGCAGTATTTT. This codes for CASSFPGLASTDTQYF. Combining the CDR3 with reference TRBV7-9 and TRBJ2-3 gives the whole variable domain DTGVSQNPRHKITKRGQNVTFRCDPISEHNRLYWYRQTLGQGPEFLTYFQNEAQLEKSRLLSDRFSAERPKGSFSTLEIQRTEQGDSAMYLCASSFPGLASTDTQYFGPGTRLTVL.

This clone has a handful of counts. The chain uses TRBV19 and TRBJ1-1; 10 bases are a match to TRBD1. J was trimmed by 1 base and V by 2 bases; bases with no gene match: 1. From germline, CDR1 is LNHDA and CDR2 SQIVND (reference sequence). The CDR3 totals 15 residues. The CDR3 loop is CASSIWDRGNTEAFF. As DNA, the CDR3 is TGTGCCAGTAGTATATGGGACAGGGGGAACACTGAAGCTTTCTTT.

This clone has only a few counts. The chain has TRBV6-4 and TRBJ2-2, with 7 bases identical to TRBD1. The germline CDR1 and CDR2 sequences are MRHNA and SNTAGT. V lost 4 bases and J lost 6; bases outside the gene matches: 2. The CDR3 length is 13 residues. This CDR3 is CASSGQGAGELFF. The CDR3 DNA follows: TGTGCCAGCAGTGGACAGGGCGCCGGGGAGCTGTTTTTT.

J is TRBJ1-2 and V is TRBV5-1; weak D call: TRBD1 (5 bases). From germline, CDR1 is SGHRS and CDR2 YFSETQ. V shed 4 bases and J shed 0 bases, with 10 bases lying between them. This CDR3 region has 14 residues. CDR3 DNA: TGCGCCAGCAGCAAGGACACCTCTAACTATGGCTACACCTTC. Translating it yields CASSKDTSNYGYTF. The full variable domain, its missing parts supplied by reference TRBV5-1 and TRBJ1-2, is KAGVTQTPRYLIKTRGQQVTLSCSPISGHRSVSWYQQTPGQGLQFLFEYFSETQRNKGNFPGRFSGRQFSNSRSEMNVSTLELGDSALYLCASSKDTSNYGYTFGSGTRLTVV.

The chain recombines TRBV7-6 with TRBJ2-7; 13 bases are shared with TRBD2. The germline CDR1 and CDR2 sequences are SGHVS and FNYEAQ. V lost 5 bases to trimming and J lost 3 bases; unmatched junction nucleotides: 16. CDR3 length equals 19 residues. As DNA, the CDR3 is TGTGCCAGCAGCACCATCCTCACTAGCGGGAGGGAGTATATCTACGAGCAGTACTTC. It is translated as CASSTILTSGREYIYEQYF.

The chain recombines TRBV11-3 with TRBJ1-1; the D is unclear. The V end was cut by 3 bases, the J end by 3 bases, with 8 bases between. CDR1 is SGHNT and CDR2 is YENEEA in the germline V gene. This CDR3 is 13 amino acids long. CDR3 in amino acids: CASSFGEDTEAFF. CDR3 nucleotide sequence: TGTGCCAGCAGCTTTGGGGAGGACACTGAAGCTTTCTTT.

The chain employs TRBV29-1 and TRBJ1-2; 9 positions agree with TRBD1. This CDR3 has 11 residues. Trimming removed 6 bases from V and 4 bases from J; junction bases left unmatched: 0. From germline, CDR1 is SQVTM and CDR2 ANQGSEA. DNA of the CDR3: TGCAGCGTGACAGGGGGCTATGGCTACACCTTC. Encoded protein: CSVTGGYGYTF.

The chain is built from TRBV27 and TRBJ1-1, with TRBD1 identical over 7 bases. Germline trimming cut 2 bases from V and 4 bases from J; bases unmatched to any gene: 10. The CDR3 is made up of 16 amino acids. CDR1 and CDR2 (germline): MNHEY, SMNVEV (reference sequence). CDR3 nucleotide sequence: TGTGCCAGCAGTTTACGACCGACAGGGTGGGGCACTGAAGCTTTCTTT. Protein product: CASSLRPTGWGTEAFF.

This clone rates as medium-sized (0.01 to 0.1%). The chain carries TRBV6-1 and TRBJ2-2; D might be TRBD2 (5 bases). Germline V CDR1 and CDR2: MNHNS, SASEGT. The length of the CDR3 is 13 residues. Between the trimmed V and J ends, which lost 1 base and 8 bases, there was a span of 8 bases. The CDR3 region has the DNA TGTGCCAGCAGTGAAGGGGAGACAGGGGAGCTGTTTTTT. Its protein product is CASSEGETGELFF.